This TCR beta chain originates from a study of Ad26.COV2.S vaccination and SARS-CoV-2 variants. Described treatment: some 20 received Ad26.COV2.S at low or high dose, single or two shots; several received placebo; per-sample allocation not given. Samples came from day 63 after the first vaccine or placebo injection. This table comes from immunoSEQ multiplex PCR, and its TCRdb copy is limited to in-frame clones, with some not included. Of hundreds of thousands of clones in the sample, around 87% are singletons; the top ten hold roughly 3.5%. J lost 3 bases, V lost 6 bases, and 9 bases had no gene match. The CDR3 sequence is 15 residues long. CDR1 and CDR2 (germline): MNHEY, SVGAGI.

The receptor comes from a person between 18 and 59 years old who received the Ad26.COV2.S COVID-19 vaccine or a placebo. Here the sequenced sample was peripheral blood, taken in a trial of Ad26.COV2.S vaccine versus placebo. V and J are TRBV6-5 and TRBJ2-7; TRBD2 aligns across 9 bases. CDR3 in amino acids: CASSPALTSGYEQYF. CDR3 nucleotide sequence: TGTGCCAGCAGCCCAGCACTGACTAGCGGCTACGAGCAGTACTTC.